These 11 T cell receptor beta chains originate from one sample sequenced in a study of early T cells in non-severe SARS-CoV-2 infection. TCRdb itself ran the 5' RACE reads through MiXCR, one entry per CDR3 protein. Here the sample spans 56,000 or so distinct CDR3 sequences, over 9.5% being singletons. The source material was whole blood. These receptors were obtained from an adult who was a healthcare worker with PCR-confirmed SARS-CoV-2 infection or an uninfected control (not recorded which).

CDR3 residues: CSARERHRAANEQFF. The CDR3 coding sequence is TGCAGTGCTAGAGAAAGACACAGGGCAGCGAATGAGCAGTTCTTC. This chain links TRBV20-1 with TRBJ2-1, with D possibly TRBD1 on 6 matching bases. The CDR3 is made up of 15 amino acids. The V end lost 0 bases, the J end lost 7 bases, and 16 bases lay between the germline ends. Germline CDR1 is DFQATT and CDR2 is SNEGSKA (reference sequence).

This clonotype turned up a few times. The chain combines TRBV7-8 with TRBJ2-7; D call uncertain. The V end lost 3 bases, the J end lost 3 bases, and 9 bases lay between the germline ends. The CDR3 is 13 residues long. CDR1 is SGHVS, CDR2 FQNEAQ, per germline. The CDR3 here is CASSFGEFYEQYF. CDR3 coding DNA: TGTGCCAGCAGCTTTGGAGAATTCTACGAGCAGTACTTC.

V gene TRBV5-1 combines with J gene TRBJ2-2, with D perhaps given as TRBD1 or TRBD2 (5 bases each). CDR1 SGHRS and CDR2 YFSETQ come from the germline V gene. V gave up 4 bases and J gave up 4 bases, with 8 bases separating them. CDR3 size: 13 residues. In DNA form, the CDR3 reads TGCGCCAGCAGCCTGGGGACCACCGGGGAGCTGTTTTTT. Protein product: CASSLGTTGELFF. Supplemented by reference TRBV5-1 and TRBJ2-2, the full variable domain reads KAGVTQTPRYLIKTRGQQVTLSCSPISGHRSVSWYQQTPGQGLQFLFEYFSETQRNKGNFPGRFSGRQFSNSRSEMNVSTLELGDSALYLCASSLGTTGELFFGEGSRLTVL.

Ten or more counts support this clonotype. The chain carries TRBV5-4 and TRBJ2-5; 8 bases are a match to TRBD2. The CDR3 extends over 16 amino acids. Germline CDR1 SGHNT, CDR2 YYREEE (reference sequence). The ends lost 1 base at V and 1 base at J; junction bases unmatched: 6. CDR3 amino acids: CASSLRGGGPQETQYF. The CDR3 DNA is TGTGCCAGCAGCTTGCGGGGGGGAGGCCCCCAAGAGACCCAGTACTTC.

The rearrangement joins TRBV9 to TRBJ2-1; 10 positions agree with TRBD2. Germline V gives CDR1 SGDLS, CDR2 YYNGEE. The ends lost 4 bases at V and 3 bases at J; junction bases unmatched: 7. This CDR3 region has 16 residues. The CDR3 here is CASSPRTSGIYNEQFF. CDR3 nucleotide sequence: TGTGCCAGCAGCCCGCGCACTAGCGGGATCTACAATGAGCAGTTCTTC. Full variable domain (missing parts from reference TRBV9 and TRBJ2-1): DSGVTQTPKHLITATGQRVTLRCSPRSGDLSVYWYQQSLDQGLQFLIQYYNGEERAKGNILERFSAQQFPDLHSELNLSSLELGDSALYFCASSPRTSGIYNEQFFGPGTRLTVL.

This clonotype was found many times. V and J are TRBV7-9 and TRBJ2-1; either TRBD1 or TRBD2 may supply D (5 bases each). This CDR3 has 16 residues. Trimming shortened V by 1 base and J by 2 bases, and 12 bases separated the two germline ends. The germline gives CDR1 SEHNR, CDR2 FQNEAQ (reference sequence). CDR3 in amino acids: CASSLGLGEPYNEQFF. CDR3 nucleotide sequence: TGTGCCAGCAGCTTAGGGTTGGGGGAGCCCTACAATGAGCAGTTCTTC.

The J gene is TRBJ2-1, the V gene TRBV12-5; 10 nucleotides align to TRBD2. V shed 8 bases and J 10 bases; nucleotides not matched to a gene: 8. This CDR3 comprises 13 residues. The V gene's germline CDR1 is LGHNT and CDR2 FRNRAP. CDR3 coding DNA: TGTGCTAGTTCCCTAGCGGGAGTCAACGAGCAGTTCTTC. Amino acids: CASSLAGVNEQFF.

CDR3 in DNA: TGTGCCAGCACCATAGCGGGAGGAGTTGACTACGAGCAGTACTTC. Protein: CASTIAGGVDYEQYF. The chain recombines TRBV5-4 with TRBJ2-7, with 10 nucleotides matching TRBD2. This CDR3 comprises 15 residues. V lost 6 bases and J lost 3; bases outside the gene matches: 9. The germline CDR1 and CDR2 sequences are SGHNT and YYREEE (reference sequence).

This clonotype was detected ten times or more. The rearrangement links TRBV19 to TRBJ2-1, with D hard to call. Germline CDR1 reads LNHDA; CDR2 reads SQIVND (reference sequence). The CDR3 is made up of 11 amino acids. The V gene lost 3 bases and the J gene lost 7 bases, with 4 bases spanning the gap. Here the CDR3 reads CASSILNEQFF. Written as DNA, the CDR3 is TGTGCCAGTAGTATTTTGAATGAGCAGTTCTTC.

This clonotype has at least ten counts. The rearrangement uses TRBV27 and TRBJ2-3; D is ambiguous. CDR1 and CDR2 from the germline V gene are MNHEY and SMNVEV (reference sequence). The CDR3 is 15 amino acids. V was cut by 3 bases and J by 0 bases, with 10 bases left in between. In DNA form, the CDR3 reads TGTGCCAGCAGTTTCCTACGCTCTAGCACAGATACGCAGTATTTT. Protein product: CASSFLRSSTDTQYF.

This clonotype was seen only a few times. This chain connects TRBV9 to TRBJ2-5; a possible D gene is TRBD2 (6 bases). The ends were cut back, 3 bases at V and 2 bases at J, with 8 bases in the middle. CDR1 and CDR2 from the germline V gene are SGDLS and YYNGEE. The CDR3 sequence is 13 residues long. The CDR3 reads CASSDSGQETQYF. DNA of the CDR3: TGTGCCAGCAGCGATAGCGGACAAGAGACCCAGTACTTC.